Listed here are 14 T cell receptor beta chains from one sample, sequenced in a study of shared clonotypes between healthy human individuals. TCRdb keeps only in-frame clones here, not all; method: immunoSEQ multiplex PCR. This table holds about 610,000 clones, more than 95% found once. The sample comprised naive CD4+ T cells sorted from blood. The subset here: CD45RA+ positively selected. These receptors were obtained from a woman aged 25 to 39 in good health.

This clone was counted between two and nine times. Other DNA sequences from this sample encode an identical CDR3 as well. This chain connects TRBV2 to TRBJ1-1; D is unclear. Per the germline V gene, CDR1 is SNHLY and CDR2 is FYNNEI. This CDR3 contains 13 residues. The V end lost 4 bases, the J end lost 1 base, and 7 bases lay between the germline ends. CDR3 region: CASSGQTNTEAFF. As DNA, the CDR3 is TGTGCCAGCAGTGGACAAACGAACACTGAAGCTTTCTTT. The complete variable domain, with remaining parts taken from reference TRBV2 and TRBJ1-1, reads EPEVTQTPSHQVTQMGQEVILRCVPISNHLYFYWYRQILGQKVEFLVSFYNNEISEKSEIFDDQFSVERPDGSNFTLKIRSTKLEDSAMYFCASSGQTNTEAFFGQGTRLTVV.

This sequence joins TRBV2 and TRBJ1-5, with D possibly being TRBD1 (5 bases). The CDR3 has 16 amino acids. CDR1 SNHLY and CDR2 FYNNEI come from the germline V gene. The germline V and J ends were trimmed by 6 bases and 1 base, with 16 bases remaining between them. In DNA, the CDR3 is TGTGCCAGCAGCGGGGGAGGGAGTGGCAGCAATCAGCCCCAGCATTTT. Amino acid sequence: CASSGGGSGSNQPQHF. Combining the CDR3 with reference TRBV2 and TRBJ1-5 gives the whole variable domain EPEVTQTPSHQVTQMGQEVILRCVPISNHLYFYWYRQILGQKVEFLVSFYNNEISEKSEIFDDQFSVERPDGSNFTLKIRSTKLEDSAMYFCASSGGGSGSNQPQHFGDGTRLSIL.

The chain links TRBV7-7 to TRBJ2-7; TRBD1 aligns across 7 bases. V lost 5 bases, J lost 5 bases, and 12 bases stayed unmatched. The CDR3 sequence is 15 residues long. The germline CDR1 and CDR2 sequences are SSHAT and FNYEAQ (reference sequence). The CDR3 region is CASSPTGKSRDEQYF. As DNA, the CDR3 is TGTGCCAGCAGCCCGACAGGGAAGTCGAGGGACGAGCAGTACTTC.

The chain combines TRBV28 with TRBJ2-3; 9 bases match TRBD1. The CDR3 contains 15 residues. V lost 3 bases and J lost 1; bases outside the gene matches: 2. CDR1 is MDHEN and CDR2 is SYDVKM in the germline V gene. CDR3: CASSLRTGGTDTQYF. CDR3 nucleotide sequence: TGTGCCAGCAGTTTGAGGACAGGGGGCACAGATACGCAGTATTTT. Variable domain in full (rest from reference TRBV28 and TRBJ2-3): DVKVTQSSRYLVKRTGEKVFLECVQDMDHENMFWYRQDPGLGLRLIYFSYDVKMKEKGDIPEGYSVSREKKERFSLILESASTNQTSMYLCASSLRTGGTDTQYFGPGTRLTVL.

The V and J genes are TRBV20-1 and TRBJ2-3, with D uncertain. The CDR3 spans 11 residues. CDR1 and CDR2 (germline): DFQATT, SNEGSKA (reference sequence). Trimming took 7 bases from V and 2 from J, leaving 7 bases between them. The CDR3 DNA reads TGCAGTGTCATTCTCACAGATACGCAGTATTTT. It yields the protein CSVILTDTQYF.

The chain is built from TRBV30 and TRBJ1-2; D uncertain. The germline V gene has CDR1 GTSNPN and CDR2 SVGIG (reference sequence). V shed 3 bases and J shed 3 bases, with 8 bases lying between them. The CDR3 runs to 12 residues. CDR3 protein: CAWRGVDYGYTF. The CDR3 DNA reads as TGTGCCTGGAGGGGTGTCGACTATGGCTACACCTTC.

V is TRBV5-1 and J is TRBJ2-3; TRBD2 matches 11 bases. V lost 0 bases to trimming and J lost 4 bases; unmatched junction nucleotides: 4. The CDR3 sequence is 16 residues long. Looked up from germline, CDR1 is SGHRS and CDR2 is YFSETQ. CDR3 in amino acids: CASSLAIAGGPDTQYF. DNA for the CDR3: TGCGCCAGCAGCTTGGCCATAGCGGGAGGGCCAGATACGCAGTATTTT.

This chain joins TRBV7-3 and TRBJ2-2; the D is unclear. This CDR3 is 16 amino acids long. CDR1 SGHTA and CDR2 FQGTGA come from the germline V gene. Trimming removed 1 base at V and 0 bases at J, with 9 bases between. The CDR3: CASSLSGPSNTGELFF. The CDR3 nucleotides are TGTGCCAGCAGCTTAAGTGGCCCCTCGAACACCGGGGAGCTGTTTTTT.

J is TRBJ2-2 and V is TRBV19; perhaps TRBD2 as D (5 bases). Germline V CDR1 and CDR2: LNHDA, SQIVND (reference sequence). Deletions cut 5 bases from V and 0 bases from J, with 19 bases between. The CDR3 consists of 18 residues. The CDR3 DNA reads as TGTGCCAGTAGTGATCCCTGGAACCGGGAAACGAACACCGGGGAGCTGTTTTTT. Translation gives CASSDPWNRETNTGELFF.

The chain joins TRBV20-1 to TRBJ2-7; D is possibly TRBD2 (6 bases). Germline V gene data show CDR1 as DFQATT and CDR2 as SNEGSKA (reference sequence). Trimming pared 6 bases from V and 7 bases from J, leaving 13 bases between. The CDR3 covers 11 residues. The CDR3 protein is CSARRDSEQYF. The CDR3 DNA reads TGCAGTGCCCGAAGGGACTCAGAGCAGTACTTC.

This sequence joins TRBV28 and TRBJ1-2, with D perhaps matching TRBD1 (6 bases). In germline, CDR1 is MDHEN, CDR2 SYDVKM. Deletions cut 7 bases from V and 0 bases from J, with 15 bases between. The CDR3 spans 15 residues. The CDR3 DNA follows: TGTGCCAGCAATTCGGGGGCAGGCCCTAACTATGGCTACACCTTC. Its translation is CASNSGAGPNYGYTF.

V is TRBV4-1 and J is TRBJ1-2; 11 bases are shared with TRBD1. V shed 1 base and J 5 bases; nucleotides not matched to a gene: 9. Germline V gene lookup returns CDR1 MGHRA and CDR2 YSYEKL. This CDR3 region has 17 residues. Written as DNA, the CDR3 is TGCGCCAGCAGCCAAGTCGGGACAGGGGGTCCCATTTATGGCTACACCTTC. Protein: CASSQVGTGGPIYGYTF.

This rearrangement joins TRBV5-1 to TRBJ2-5; D not certain. Trimming took 4 bases from V and 7 from J, leaving 5 bases between them. This CDR3 comprises 10 residues. The germline V gene has CDR1 SGHRS and CDR2 YFSETQ. The CDR3 sequence is CASSPGTQYF. The CDR3, as DNA: TGCGCCAGCAGCCCCGGGACCCAGTACTTC. Looking up the rest from reference TRBV5-1 and TRBJ2-5 gives the full variable domain: KAGVTQTPRYLIKTRGQQVTLSCSPISGHRSVSWYQQTPGQGLQFLFEYFSETQRNKGNFPGRFSGRQFSNSRSEMNVSTLELGDSALYLCASSPGTQYFGPGTRLLVL.

This rearrangement joins TRBV9 to TRBJ2-1; tentatively, D is TRBD2 (5 bases). V lost 4 bases and J lost 0, with 14 bases in between. Germline lookup yields CDR1 SGDLS and CDR2 YYNGEE. This CDR3 spans 16 amino acids. CDR3 protein: CASSTHGVSSYNEQFF. CDR3 coding DNA: TGTGCCAGCAGCACGCACGGGGTAAGCTCCTACAATGAGCAGTTCTTC.